This TCR beta chain derives from a study of blood T cell repertoires in COVID-19. Study context: PBMCs, B-cell-depleted T cells, or T cells provided the cDNA or gDNA that made up the material.

Methods used by the authors: Amplification from reference gene primers served as the basis for estimated nucleated cell counts. Sequenced by immunoSEQ multiplex PCR; TCRdb stores in-frame clones only, minus some. Clone size and V and J calls were adopted from that table, with D and trimming inferred from the DNA. The sample lists roughly 96,000 clones, about 86% occurring once. CDR1 is SNHLY and CDR2 is FYNNEI in the germline V gene. This CDR3 is 14 amino acids long. V was pared by 1 base and J by 4 bases, with 10 bases between. This TCR was recovered from a man in his sixties with acute or convalescent COVID-19. Sequences were obtained from peripheral blood. This chain joins TRBV2 and TRBJ1-2, with D perhaps matching TRBD1 (5 bases). The CDR3 nucleotides read TGTGCCAGCAGTGAAGGGGGCAGATCCTATGGCTACACCTTC. Its protein product is CASSEGGRSYGYTF.